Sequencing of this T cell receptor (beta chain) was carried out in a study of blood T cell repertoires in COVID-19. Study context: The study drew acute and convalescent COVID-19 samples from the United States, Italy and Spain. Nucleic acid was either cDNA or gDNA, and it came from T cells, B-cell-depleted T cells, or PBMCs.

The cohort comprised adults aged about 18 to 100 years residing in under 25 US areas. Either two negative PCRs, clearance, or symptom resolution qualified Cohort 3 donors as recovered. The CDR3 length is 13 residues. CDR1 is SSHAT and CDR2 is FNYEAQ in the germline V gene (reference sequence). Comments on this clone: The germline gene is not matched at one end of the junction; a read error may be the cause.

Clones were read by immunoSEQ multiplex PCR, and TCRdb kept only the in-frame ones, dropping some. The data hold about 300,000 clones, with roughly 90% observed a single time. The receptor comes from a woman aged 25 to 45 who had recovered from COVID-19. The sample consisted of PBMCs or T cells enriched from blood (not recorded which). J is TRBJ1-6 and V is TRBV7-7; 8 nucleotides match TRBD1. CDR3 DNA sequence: TGTGCTAGCAGCCGGACAGGGAATTCACCCCTCCACTTT. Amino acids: CASSRTGNSPLHF.